Shown below are 2 T cell receptor beta chains from a single sample sequenced in a study of blood T cell repertoires in COVID-19. TCRdb's table, derived via immunoSEQ multiplex PCR, lists solely in-frame clones and lacks some. The data contain roughly 230,000 clones, about four fifths of them singletons. Sequencing was performed on PBMCs or T cells enriched from blood (not recorded which). The source is a man aged 50-60 years who had recovered from COVID-19.

V and J are TRBV5-1 and TRBJ2-1; 7 positions agree with TRBD2. The CDR3 is 13 amino acids. V lost 4 bases to trimming and J lost 8 bases; unmatched junction nucleotides: 6. Germline V CDR1 and CDR2: SGHRS, YFSETQ. CDR3 in amino acids: CASSLQRGYEQFF. CDR3 in DNA: TGCGCCAGCAGCCTCCAGCGGGGCTATGAGCAGTTCTTC.

The chain employs TRBV7-2 and TRBJ2-1, with 14 nucleotides matching TRBD2. Germline loops: CDR1 SGHTA, CDR2 FQGNSA. The CDR3 runs to 18 residues. With 4 bases clipped from V and 7 bases from J, the junction kept 12 bases outside the gene matches. The CDR3 coding sequence is TGTGCCAGCAGCTCGGGACTAGCGGGGGCACGCCCCAAAAATGAGCAGTTCTTC. This gives the protein CASSSGLAGARPKNEQFF.